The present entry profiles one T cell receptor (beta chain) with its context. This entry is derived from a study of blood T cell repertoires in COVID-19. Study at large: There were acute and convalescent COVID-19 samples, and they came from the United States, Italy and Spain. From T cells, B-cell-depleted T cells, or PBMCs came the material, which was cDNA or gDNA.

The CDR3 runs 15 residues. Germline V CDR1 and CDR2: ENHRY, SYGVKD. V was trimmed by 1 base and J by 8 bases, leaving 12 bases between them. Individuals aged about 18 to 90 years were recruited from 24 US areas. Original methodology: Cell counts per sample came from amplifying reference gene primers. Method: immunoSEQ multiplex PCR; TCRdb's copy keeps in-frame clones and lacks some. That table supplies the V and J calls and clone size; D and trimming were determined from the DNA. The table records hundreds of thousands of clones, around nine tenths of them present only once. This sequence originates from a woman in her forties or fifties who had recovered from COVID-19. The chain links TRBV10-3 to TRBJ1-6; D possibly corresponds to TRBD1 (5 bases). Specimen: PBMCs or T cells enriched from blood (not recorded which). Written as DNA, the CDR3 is TGTGCCATCAGTGAGTTCGTGGGGCACGATTCACCCCTCCACTTT. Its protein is CAISEFVGHDSPLHF.